Below, one T cell receptor beta chain is given with its context. This sample is part of a study of shared clonotypes between healthy human individuals. TCRdb's copy holds only in-frame clones and misses some; the assay was immunoSEQ multiplex PCR. The sample carries some 2,100,000 clones, roughly 91% recorded once. Naive-designated CD8 cells lacked CD45RO, were positively enriched for CCR7, and omitted terminally differentiated effector memory CD45RA+ cells. The germline CDR1 and CDR2 sequences are MDHEN and SYDVKM. The CDR3 sequence is 13 residues long. Between the trimmed V and J ends, which lost 7 bases and 6 bases, there was a span of 15 bases.

The chain combines TRBV28 with TRBJ1-2; D might be TRBD1 (5 bases). Sequencing input: naive CD8+ T cells from PBMCs. This receptor was identified in a man younger than 35 in good health. Some clones in this sample may be carry-over from other donors' samples. CDR3 in DNA: TGTGCCAGCACCATGGGGGGAGTGGATGGCTACACCTTC. It codes for CASTMGGVDGYTF.